One sample yielded the 4 T cell receptor beta chains listed below, sequenced in a study of blood T cell repertoires in COVID-19. The table came from immunoSEQ multiplex PCR; TCRdb's copy has only in-frame clones and leaves some out. The table includes some 40,000 clones, around nine tenths detected once. The sample consisted of peripheral blood. These receptors were collected from a man in his 70s with acute or convalescent COVID-19.

CDR3: CASSYGREDEQFF. The DNA for the CDR3 is TGTGCCAGCAGTTACGGGCGGGAGGATGAGCAGTTCTTC. The chain couples TRBV6-2 or TRBV6-3 to TRBJ2-1; 8 nucleotides line up with TRBD2. V lost 2 bases and J lost 8; bases outside the gene matches: 2. CDR3 length: 13 amino acids. Per the germline V gene, CDR1 is MNHEY and CDR2 is SVGEGT.

This chain links TRBV4-1 with TRBJ1-4, with D uncertain. V gave up 1 base and J gave up 6 bases, with 9 bases separating them. CDR1 is MGHRA, CDR2 YSYEKL, per germline. The CDR3 sequence is 14 residues long. The CDR3 DNA reads as TGCGCCAGCAGCCAAGCCCAGCGGGATGAAAAACTGTTTTTT. Translation: CASSQAQRDEKLFF.

The rearrangement uses TRBV6-5 and TRBJ1-1; tentative D call: TRBD1 (6 bases). Germline CDR1 and CDR2: MNHEY and SVGAGI. The CDR3 has 15 residues. V lost 6 bases and J 0 bases, leaving 14 bases between the germline ends. DNA for the CDR3: TGTGCCAGCAGCCGCGGACAGCCCGTGAACACTGAAGCTTTCTTT. Protein: CASSRGQPVNTEAFF.

J is TRBJ2-2 and V is TRBV10-3; 9 bases are shared with TRBD1. J gave up 7 bases and V 6 bases, and 12 bases lay outside the gene matches. This CDR3 region has 16 residues. CDR1 and CDR2 (germline): ENHRY, SYGVKD. As DNA, the CDR3 is TGTGCCATCAGCCACGGACAGGGGTCAAACGGCGGGGAGCTGTTTTTT. This sequence encodes CAISHGQGSNGGELFF.